At least ten counts were recorded for the clone carrying this T cell receptor beta chain. What it binds is unknown. These data are taken from a study of T cell repertoires in cytomegalovirus infection. On the study more broadly: Matching HLA type, along with CMV infection, was indicated by public TCR beta signatures.

Whole-study findings and limits: Cumulative public TCR beta family frequency identified CMV carriers with the relevant HLA. CMV-specific TCR beta clonotypes restricted by HLA-C were the ones dominating the ex vivo response.

Germline V gives CDR1 SGHVS, CDR2 FNYEAQ. The V end was cut by 8 bases, the J end by 2 bases, with 16 bases between. The CDR3 runs to 14 residues. TCRdb analysed the reads with MiXCR anew, one entry per CDR3 protein. The sample lists hundreds of thousands of distinct CDR3 sequences; roughly 17% were seen once. This sequence joins TRBV7-6 and TRBJ2-7, with D possibly TRBD1 on 5 matching bases. The TCR sequence derives from a human donor in good health (CMV status not recorded). Some clones in this sample may be carry-over from other donors' samples. The specimen was PBMCs. CDR3 sequence reads: CASSAQGDAYEQYF. The CDR3 nucleotides read TGTGCCAGCTCGGCGCAGGGCGACGCCTACGAGCAGTACTTC. Together with reference TRBV7-6 and TRBJ2-7, the CDR3 gives the full variable domain: GAGVSQSPRYKVTKRGQDVALRCDPISGHVSLYWYRQALGQGPEFLTYFNYEAQQDKSGLPNDRFSAERPEGSISTLTIQRTEQRDSAMYRCASSAQGDAYEQYFGPGTRLTVT.